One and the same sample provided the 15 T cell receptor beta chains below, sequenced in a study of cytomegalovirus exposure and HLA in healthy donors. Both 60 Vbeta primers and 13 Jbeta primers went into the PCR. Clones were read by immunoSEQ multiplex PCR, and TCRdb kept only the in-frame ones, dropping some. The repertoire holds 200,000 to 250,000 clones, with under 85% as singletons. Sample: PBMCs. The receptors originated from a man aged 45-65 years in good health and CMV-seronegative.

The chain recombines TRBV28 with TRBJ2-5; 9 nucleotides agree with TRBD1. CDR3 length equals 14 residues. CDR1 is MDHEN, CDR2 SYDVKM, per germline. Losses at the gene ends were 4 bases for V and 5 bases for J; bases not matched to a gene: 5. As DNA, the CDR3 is TGTGCCAGCAGTTCTACAGGGGGCGGGGAGACCCAGTACTTC. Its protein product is CASSSTGGGETQYF.

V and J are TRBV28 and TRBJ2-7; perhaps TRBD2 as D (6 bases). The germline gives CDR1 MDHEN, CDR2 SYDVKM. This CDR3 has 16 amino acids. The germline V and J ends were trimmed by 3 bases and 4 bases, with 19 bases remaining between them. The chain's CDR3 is CASSFRGGAGKYEQYF. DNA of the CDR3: TGTGCCAGCAGTTTTAGGGGCGGGGCGGGGAAGTACGAGCAGTACTTC.

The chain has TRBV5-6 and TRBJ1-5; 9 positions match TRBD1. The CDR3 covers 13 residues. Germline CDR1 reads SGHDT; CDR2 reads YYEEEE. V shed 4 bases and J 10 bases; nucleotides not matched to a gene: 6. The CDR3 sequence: CASSVTGGQPQHF. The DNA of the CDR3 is TGTGCCAGCAGCGTTACAGGGGGCCAACCCCAGCATTTT.

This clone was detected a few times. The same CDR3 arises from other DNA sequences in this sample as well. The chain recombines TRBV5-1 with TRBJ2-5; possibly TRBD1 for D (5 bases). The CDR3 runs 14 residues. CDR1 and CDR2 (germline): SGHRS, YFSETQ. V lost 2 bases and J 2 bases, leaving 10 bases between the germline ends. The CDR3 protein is CASSLTGGQETQYF. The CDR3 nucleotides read TGCGCCAGCAGCTTAACAGGCGGACAAGAGACCCAGTACTTC.

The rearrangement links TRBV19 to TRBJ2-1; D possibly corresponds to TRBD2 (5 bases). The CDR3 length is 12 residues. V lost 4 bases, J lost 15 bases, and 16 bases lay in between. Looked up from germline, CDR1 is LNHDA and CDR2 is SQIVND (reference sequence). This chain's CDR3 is CASSTSSPEGFF. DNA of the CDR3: TGTGCCAGTAGTACTTCTAGCCCCGAGGGGTTCTTC.

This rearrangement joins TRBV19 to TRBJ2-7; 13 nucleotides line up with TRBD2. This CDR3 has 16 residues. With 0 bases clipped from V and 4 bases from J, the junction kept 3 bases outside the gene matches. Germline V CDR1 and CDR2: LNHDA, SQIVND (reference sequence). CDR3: CASSIERLAGGYEQYF. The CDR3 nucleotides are TGTGCCAGTAGTATAGAGCGACTAGCGGGAGGATACGAGCAGTACTTC.

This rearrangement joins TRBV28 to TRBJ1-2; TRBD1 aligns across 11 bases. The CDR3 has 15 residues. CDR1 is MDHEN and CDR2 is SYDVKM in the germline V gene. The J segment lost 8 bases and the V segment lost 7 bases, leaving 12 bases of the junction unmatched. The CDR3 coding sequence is TGTGCCAGCACCTCCCCGGGACAGGGGGTGAGGGGCTACACCTTC. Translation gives CASTSPGQGVRGYTF.

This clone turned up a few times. The CDR3 bases are TGTGCCAGCAGCCAGCAGGAAAACTATGGCTACACCTTC. This encodes CASSQQENYGYTF. The chain uses TRBV9 and TRBJ1-2; D is unclear. V lost 4 bases, J lost 2 bases, and 9 bases lay in between. CDR3 size: 13 residues. Per the germline V gene, CDR1 is SGDLS and CDR2 is YYNGEE. Using reference TRBV9 and TRBJ1-2 for the parts outside the CDR3, the full variable domain is DSGVTQTPKHLITATGQRVTLRCSPRSGDLSVYWYQQSLDQGLQFLIQYYNGEERAKGNILERFSAQQFPDLHSELNLSSLELGDSALYFCASSQQENYGYTFGSGTRLTVV.

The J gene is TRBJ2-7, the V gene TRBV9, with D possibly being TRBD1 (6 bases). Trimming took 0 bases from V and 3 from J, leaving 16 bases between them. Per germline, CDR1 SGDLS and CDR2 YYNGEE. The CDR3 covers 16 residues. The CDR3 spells CASSVGDIGSFYEQYF. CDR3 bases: TGTGCCAGCAGCGTAGGGGACATTGGGAGTTTCTACGAGCAGTACTTC.

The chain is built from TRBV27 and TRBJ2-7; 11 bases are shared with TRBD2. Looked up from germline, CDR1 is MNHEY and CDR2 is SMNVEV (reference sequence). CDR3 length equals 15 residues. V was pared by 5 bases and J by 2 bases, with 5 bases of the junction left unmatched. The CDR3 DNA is TGTGCCAGCAGTCCCATAGCGGGAGGGCCCTACGAGCAGTACTTC. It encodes CASSPIAGGPYEQYF.

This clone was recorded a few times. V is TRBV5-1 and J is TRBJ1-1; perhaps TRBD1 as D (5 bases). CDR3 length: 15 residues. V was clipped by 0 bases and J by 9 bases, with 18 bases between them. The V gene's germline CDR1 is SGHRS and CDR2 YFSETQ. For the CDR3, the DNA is TGCGCCAGCAGCTTGGGTGCGTCGGGGGTGTTCAAAGCTTTCTTT. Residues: CASSLGASGVFKAFF.

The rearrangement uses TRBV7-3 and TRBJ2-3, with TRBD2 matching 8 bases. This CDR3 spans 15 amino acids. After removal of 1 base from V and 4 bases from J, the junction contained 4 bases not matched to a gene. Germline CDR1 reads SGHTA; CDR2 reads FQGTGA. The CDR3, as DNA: TGTGCCAGCAGCTTAATTGGCGGGGGGTCAGATACGCAGTATTTT. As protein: CASSLIGGGSDTQYF.

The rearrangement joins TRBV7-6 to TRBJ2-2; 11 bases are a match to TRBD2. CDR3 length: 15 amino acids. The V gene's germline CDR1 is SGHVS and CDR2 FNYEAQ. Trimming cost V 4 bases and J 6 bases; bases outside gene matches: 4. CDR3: CASSSSGRPAGELFF. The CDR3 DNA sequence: TGTGCCAGCAGCTCTAGCGGGAGGCCCGCCGGGGAGCTGTTTTTT.

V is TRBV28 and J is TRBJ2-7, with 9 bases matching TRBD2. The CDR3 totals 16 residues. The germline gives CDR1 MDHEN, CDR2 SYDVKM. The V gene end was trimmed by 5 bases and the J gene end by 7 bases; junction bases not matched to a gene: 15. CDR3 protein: CASSASLAGVMGEQYF. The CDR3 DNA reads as TGTGCCAGCAGTGCGTCTTTAGCGGGAGTGATGGGGGAGCAGTACTTC.

The CDR3 here is CASTNRGLTGELFF. CDR3 DNA sequence: TGTGCCAGCACCAACCGGGGGTTGACCGGGGAGCTGTTTTTT. The chain employs TRBV6-5 and TRBJ2-2; a weak D match, TRBD2 (6 bases). CDR3 size: 14 residues. Germline CDR1 reads MNHEY; CDR2 reads SVGAGI. The germline V and J ends were trimmed by 7 bases and 5 bases, with 14 bases remaining between them.